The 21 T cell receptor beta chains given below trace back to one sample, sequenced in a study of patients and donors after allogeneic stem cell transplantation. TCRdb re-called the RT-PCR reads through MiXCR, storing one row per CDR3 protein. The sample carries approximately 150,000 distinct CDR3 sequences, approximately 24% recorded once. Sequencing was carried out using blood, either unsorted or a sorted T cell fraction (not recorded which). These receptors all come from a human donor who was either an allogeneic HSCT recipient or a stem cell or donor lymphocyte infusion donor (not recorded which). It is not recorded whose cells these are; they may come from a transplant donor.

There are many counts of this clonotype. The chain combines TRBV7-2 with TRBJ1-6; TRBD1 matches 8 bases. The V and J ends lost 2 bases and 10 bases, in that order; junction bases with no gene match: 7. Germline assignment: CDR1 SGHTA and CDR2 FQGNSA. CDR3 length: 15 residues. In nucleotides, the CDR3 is TGTGCCAGCAGCTTAATTGGACAGGGTAGCTCACCCCTCCACTTT. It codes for CASSLIGQGSSPLHF.

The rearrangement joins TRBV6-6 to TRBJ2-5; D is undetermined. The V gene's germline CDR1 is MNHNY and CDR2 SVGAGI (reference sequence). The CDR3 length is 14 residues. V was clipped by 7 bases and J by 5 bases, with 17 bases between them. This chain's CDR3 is CASTYSESSETQYF. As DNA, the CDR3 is TGTGCCAGCACCTATAGTGAGTCCTCGGAGACCCAGTACTTC.

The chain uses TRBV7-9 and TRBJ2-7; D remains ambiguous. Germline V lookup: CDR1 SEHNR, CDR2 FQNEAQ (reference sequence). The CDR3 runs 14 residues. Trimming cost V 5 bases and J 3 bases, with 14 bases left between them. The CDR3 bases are TGTGCCAGCAGCCCAACCCAAGTCTACTACGAGCAGTACTTC. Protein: CASSPTQVYYEQYF.

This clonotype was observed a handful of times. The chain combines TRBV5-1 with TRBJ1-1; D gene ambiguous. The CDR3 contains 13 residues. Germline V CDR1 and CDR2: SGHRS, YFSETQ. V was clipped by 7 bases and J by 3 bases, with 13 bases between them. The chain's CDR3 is CASRAPVDTEAFF. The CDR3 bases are TGCGCCAGCCGGGCCCCGGTGGACACTGAAGCTTTCTTT.

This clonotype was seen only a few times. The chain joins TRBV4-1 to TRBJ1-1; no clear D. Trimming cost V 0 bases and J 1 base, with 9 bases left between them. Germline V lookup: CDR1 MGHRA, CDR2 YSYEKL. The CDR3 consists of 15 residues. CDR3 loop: CASSQELRQNTEAFF. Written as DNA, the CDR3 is TGCGCCAGCAGCCAAGAATTGAGACAGAACACTGAAGCTTTCTTT.

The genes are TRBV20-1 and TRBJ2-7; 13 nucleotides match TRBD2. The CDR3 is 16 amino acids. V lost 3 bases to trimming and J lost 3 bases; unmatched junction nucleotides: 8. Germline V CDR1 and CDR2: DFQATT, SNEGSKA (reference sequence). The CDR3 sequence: CSASSGLAGDLYEQYF. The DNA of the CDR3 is TGCAGTGCTAGCAGCGGACTAGCGGGAGACCTCTACGAGCAGTACTTC.

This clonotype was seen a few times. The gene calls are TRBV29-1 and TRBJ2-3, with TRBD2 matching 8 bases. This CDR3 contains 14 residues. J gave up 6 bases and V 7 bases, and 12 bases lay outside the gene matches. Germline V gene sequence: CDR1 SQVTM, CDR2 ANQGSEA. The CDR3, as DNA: TGCAGCGGAAAAACGGGGGGGCCTGCGGATACGCAGTATTTT. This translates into CSGKTGGPADTQYF.

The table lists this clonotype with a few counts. CDR3 loop: CASSSWGGNTIYF. The CDR3 nucleotides read TGTGCCAGCAGTTCCTGGGGTGGCAACACCATATATTTT. The chain couples TRBV27 to TRBJ1-3; no definite D call. Trimming took off 4 bases at V and 7 bases at J, with 11 bases between the two ends. Germline V gene sequence: CDR1 MNHEY, CDR2 SMNVEV (reference sequence). The CDR3 length is 13 residues.

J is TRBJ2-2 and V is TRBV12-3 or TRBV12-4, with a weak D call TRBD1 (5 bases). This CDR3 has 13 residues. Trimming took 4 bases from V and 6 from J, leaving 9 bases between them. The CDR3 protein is CASSSLGAGELFF. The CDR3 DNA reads TGTGCCAGCAGTTCGTTAGGGGCCGGGGAGCTGTTTTTT.

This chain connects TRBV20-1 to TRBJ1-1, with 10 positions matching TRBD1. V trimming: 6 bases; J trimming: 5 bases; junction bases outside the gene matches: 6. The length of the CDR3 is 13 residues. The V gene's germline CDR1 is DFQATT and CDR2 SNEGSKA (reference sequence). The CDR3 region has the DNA TGCAGTGCAAATGACAGGGGGCGGACTGAAGCTTTCTTT. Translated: CSANDRGRTEAFF.

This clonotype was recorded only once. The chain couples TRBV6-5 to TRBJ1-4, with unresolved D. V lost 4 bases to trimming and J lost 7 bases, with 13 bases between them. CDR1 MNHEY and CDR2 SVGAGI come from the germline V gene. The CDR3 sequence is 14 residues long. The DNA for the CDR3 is TGTGCCAGCAGTTCGCTTGATGGACGTGAAAAACTGTTTTTT. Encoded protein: CASSSLDGREKLFF.

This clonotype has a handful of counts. CDR3 region: CSVVKVNTEAFF. In nucleotides, the CDR3 is TGCAGCGTTGTTAAGGTGAACACTGAAGCTTTCTTT. The V gene is TRBV29-1, the J gene TRBJ1-1; D is undetermined. Germline V gene data show CDR1 as SQVTM and CDR2 as ANQGSEA. The CDR3 totals 12 residues. Between the trimmed V and J ends, which lost 4 bases and 0 bases, there was a span of 6 bases.

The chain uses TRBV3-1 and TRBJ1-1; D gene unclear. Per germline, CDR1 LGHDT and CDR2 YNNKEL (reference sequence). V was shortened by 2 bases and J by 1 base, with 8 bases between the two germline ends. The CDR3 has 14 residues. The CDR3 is CASSQRTPNTEAFF. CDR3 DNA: TGTGCCAGCAGCCAAAGAACCCCGAACACTGAAGCTTTCTTT.

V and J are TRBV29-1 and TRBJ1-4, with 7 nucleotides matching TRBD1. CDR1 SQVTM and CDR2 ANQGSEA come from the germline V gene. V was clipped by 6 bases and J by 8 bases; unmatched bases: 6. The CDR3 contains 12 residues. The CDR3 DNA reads TGCAGCGTGATGGACAGGTCCGAAAAACTGTTTTTT. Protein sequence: CSVMDRSEKLFF.

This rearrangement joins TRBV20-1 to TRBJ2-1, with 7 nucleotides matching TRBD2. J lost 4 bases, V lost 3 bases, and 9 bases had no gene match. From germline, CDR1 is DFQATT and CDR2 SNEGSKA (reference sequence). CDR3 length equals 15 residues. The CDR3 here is CSARAPAGTYNEQFF. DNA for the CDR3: TGCAGTGCTAGGGCCCCAGCGGGGACTTACAATGAGCAGTTCTTC.

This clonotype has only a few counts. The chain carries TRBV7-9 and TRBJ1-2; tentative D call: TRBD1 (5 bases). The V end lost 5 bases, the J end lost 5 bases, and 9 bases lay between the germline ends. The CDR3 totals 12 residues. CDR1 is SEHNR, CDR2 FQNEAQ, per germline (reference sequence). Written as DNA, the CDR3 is TGTGCCAGCAGCACGGGGGTTTATGGCTACACCTTC. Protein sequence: CASSTGVYGYTF. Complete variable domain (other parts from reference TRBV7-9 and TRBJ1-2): DTGVSQNPRHKITKRGQNVTFRCDPISEHNRLYWYRQTLGQGPEFLTYFQNEAQLEKSRLLSDRFSAERPKGSFSTLEIQRTEQGDSAMYLCASSTGVYGYTFGSGTRLTVV.

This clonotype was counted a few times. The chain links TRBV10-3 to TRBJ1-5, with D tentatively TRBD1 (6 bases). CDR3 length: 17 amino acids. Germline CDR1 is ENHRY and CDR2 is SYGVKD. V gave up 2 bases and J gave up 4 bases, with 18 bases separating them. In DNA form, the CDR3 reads TGTGCCATCAGTGAGCGAATAGTCCAGGGGCTGAATCAGCCCCAGCATTTT. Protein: CAISERIVQGLNQPQHF.

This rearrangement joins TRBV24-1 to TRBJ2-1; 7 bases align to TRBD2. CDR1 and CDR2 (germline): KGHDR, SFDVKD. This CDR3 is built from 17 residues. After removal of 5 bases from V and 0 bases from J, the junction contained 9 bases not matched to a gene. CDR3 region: CATSGPRTSNSYNEQFF. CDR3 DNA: TGTGCCACCAGTGGACCCAGGACTAGTAACTCCTACAATGAGCAGTTCTTC.

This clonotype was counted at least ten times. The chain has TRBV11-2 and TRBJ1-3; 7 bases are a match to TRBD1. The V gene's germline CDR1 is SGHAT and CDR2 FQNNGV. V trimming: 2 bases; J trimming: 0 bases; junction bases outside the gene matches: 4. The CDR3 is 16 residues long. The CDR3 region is CASSLRGQISGNTIYF. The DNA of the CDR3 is TGTGCCAGCAGCTTAAGGGGACAGATCTCTGGAAACACCATATATTTT. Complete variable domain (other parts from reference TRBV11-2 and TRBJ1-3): EAGVAQSPRYKIIEKRQSVAFWCNPISGHATLYWYQQILGQGPKLLIQFQNNGVVDDSQLPKDRFSAERLKGVDSTLKIQPAKLEDSAVYLCASSLRGQISGNTIYFGEGSWLTVV.

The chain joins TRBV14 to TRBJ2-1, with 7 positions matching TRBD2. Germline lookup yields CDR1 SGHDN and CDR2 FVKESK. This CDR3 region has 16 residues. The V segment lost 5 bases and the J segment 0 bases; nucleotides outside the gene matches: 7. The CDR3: CASSFLAASSYNEQFF. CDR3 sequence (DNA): TGTGCCAGCAGCTTCCTAGCGGCCAGCTCCTACAATGAGCAGTTCTTC.

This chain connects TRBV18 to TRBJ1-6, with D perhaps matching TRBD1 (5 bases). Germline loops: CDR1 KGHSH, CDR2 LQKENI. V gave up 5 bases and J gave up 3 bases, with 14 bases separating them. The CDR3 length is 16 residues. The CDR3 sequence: CASSSSGNFYNSPLHF. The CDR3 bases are TGTGCCAGCTCATCATCAGGGAACTTCTATAATTCACCCCTCCACTTT.